These 18 T cell receptor beta chains were sequenced from one sample in a study of early T cells in non-severe SARS-CoV-2 infection. TCRdb reanalysed the 5' RACE reads using MiXCR and keeps one entry per CDR3 protein. The sample yields roughly 64,000 distinct CDR3 sequences, around 10% seen once. The specimen comprised whole blood, sampled at baseline. The origin of the receptors is an adult who was a healthcare worker with PCR-confirmed SARS-CoV-2 infection or an uninfected control (not recorded which).

This clonotype has more than one count but fewer than ten. V and J are TRBV20-1 and TRBJ2-3, with no clear D. The CDR3 runs 16 residues. Trimming removed 0 bases from V and 0 bases from J, with 13 bases in between. Germline CDR1 reads DFQATT; CDR2 reads SNEGSKA (reference sequence). CDR3 DNA: TGCAGTGCTAGAGATAGGGCACGAACTAGCACAGATACGCAGTATTTT. It yields the protein CSARDRARTSTDTQYF.

This clonotype has a handful of counts. This sequence joins TRBV6-5 and TRBJ2-7; 9 bases agree with TRBD1. Per germline, CDR1 MNHEY and CDR2 SVGAGI. This CDR3 contains 14 residues. The V and J ends lost 6 bases and 5 bases, in that order; junction bases with no gene match: 8. The CDR3 is CASSPGTGWHEQYF. Written as DNA, the CDR3 is TGTGCCAGCAGCCCCGGGACAGGGTGGCACGAGCAGTACTTC.

At least ten counts were recorded for this clonotype. The chain couples TRBV7-8 to TRBJ2-7; 10 nucleotides match TRBD1. The junction had 4 bases not matched to a gene; V was cut back by 5 bases and J by 3 bases. The CDR3 loop spans 14 amino acids. Germline loops: CDR1 SGHVS, CDR2 FQNEAQ. CDR3 amino acids: CASSLRDRGYEQYF. In DNA form, the CDR3 reads TGTGCCAGCAGCCTCCGGGACAGGGGCTACGAGCAGTACTTC.

This clonotype showed up just a few times. The chain is built from TRBV5-1 and TRBJ1-1; 9 bases match TRBD1. CDR3 length equals 16 residues. The trim removed 4 bases at V and 1 base at J, leaving 8 bases unmatched. CDR1 SGHRS and CDR2 YFSETQ come from the germline V gene. CDR3 residues: CASSLYPTGGNTEAFF. For the CDR3, the DNA is TGCGCCAGCAGCCTATACCCGACAGGGGGGAACACTGAAGCTTTCTTT.

The chain joins TRBV11-2 to TRBJ2-1, with a tentative D call TRBD2 (6 bases). V dropped 7 bases and J dropped 4 bases, with 14 bases sitting between them. The length of the CDR3 is 14 residues. The germline V gene has CDR1 SGHAT and CDR2 FQNNGV. The CDR3 loop is CASTLDYSYNEQFF. In nucleotides, the CDR3 is TGTGCCAGCACCCTGGACTACTCATACAATGAGCAGTTCTTC.

This clonotype has more than one count but fewer than ten. This chain uses TRBV6-6 with TRBJ2-1; 8 bases are shared with TRBD1. J was trimmed by 0 bases and V by 0 bases; bases with no gene match: 4. The CDR3 consists of 17 residues. CDR1 is MNHNY and CDR2 is SVGAGI in the germline V gene (reference sequence). Written as DNA, the CDR3 is TGTGCCAGCAGTTACTCCAACAGGGGGAGCTCCTACAATGAGCAGTTCTTC. It is translated as CASSYSNRGSSYNEQFF.

This chain links TRBV2 with TRBJ1-6, with TRBD1 matching over 8 bases. The J segment lost 6 bases and the V segment lost 8 bases, leaving 6 bases of the junction unmatched. The germline CDR1 and CDR2 sequences are SNHLY and FYNNEI. The CDR3 loop spans 14 amino acids. CDR3 in DNA: TGTGCCAGCTCTGAACAGGGGGGTAATTCACCCCTCCACTTT. The encoded protein is CASSEQGGNSPLHF.

This clonotype has at least ten counts. This chain uses TRBV18 with TRBJ1-2; D gene unclear. Trimming took 3 bases from V and 3 from J, leaving 17 bases between them. CDR1 is KGHSH and CDR2 is LQKENI in the germline V gene. This CDR3 contains 16 residues. This CDR3 is CASSPTPTAGYYGYTF. CDR3 DNA sequence: TGTGCCAGCTCACCTACCCCCACCGCGGGATACTATGGCTACACCTTC.

The table lists this clonotype with a few counts. This chain uses TRBV6-5 with TRBJ1-3; D possibly corresponds to TRBD1 (6 bases). The CDR3 runs to 15 residues. Looked up from germline, CDR1 is MNHEY and CDR2 is SVGAGI. V was shortened by 0 bases and J by 0 bases, with 6 bases between the two germline ends. CDR3 residues: CASSYSQGSGNTIYF. CDR3 nucleotide sequence: TGTGCCAGCAGTTACTCACAGGGCTCTGGAAACACCATATATTTT.

CDR3 amino acids: CASRTGATAYEQYF. The CDR3 DNA reads as TGCGCCAGCCGGACAGGGGCTACGGCCTACGAGCAGTACTTC. The V gene is TRBV5-1, the J gene TRBJ2-7; 9 bases are a match to TRBD1. Germline V gives CDR1 SGHRS, CDR2 YFSETQ. With 7 bases clipped from V and 2 bases from J, the junction kept 7 bases outside the gene matches. This CDR3 has 14 amino acids. The whole variable domain, remainder taken from reference TRBV5-1 and TRBJ2-7, is KAGVTQTPRYLIKTRGQQVTLSCSPISGHRSVSWYQQTPGQGLQFLFEYFSETQRNKGNFPGRFSGRQFSNSRSEMNVSTLELGDSALYLCASRTGATAYEQYFGPGTRLTVT.

V is TRBV29-1 and J is TRBJ2-5; 8 bases match TRBD1. The V gene end was trimmed by 7 bases and the J gene end by 3 bases; junction bases not matched to a gene: 1. CDR1 SQVTM and CDR2 ANQGSEA come from the germline V gene. CDR3 length: 11 amino acids. The CDR3 loop reads CSAGQEETQYF. DNA of the CDR3: TGCAGCGCGGGACAGGAAGAGACCCAGTACTTC. Together with reference TRBV29-1 and TRBJ2-5, the CDR3 gives the full variable domain: SAVISQKPSRDICQRGTSLTIQCQVDSQVTMMFWYRQQPGQSLTLIATANQGSEATYESGFVIDKFPISRPNLTFSTLTVSNMSPEDSSIYLCSAGQEETQYFGPGTRLLVL.

This clonotype was picked up many times. The J gene is TRBJ2-2, the V gene TRBV10-2; 7 bases agree with TRBD2. This CDR3 is 17 amino acids long. Germline V gene lookup returns CDR1 WSHSY and CDR2 SAAADI. After removal of 0 bases from V and 5 bases from J, the junction contained 9 bases not matched to a gene. CDR3 DNA sequence: TGCGCCAGCAGTGAGTCCCGGGCTAGCGGCAGAACCGGGGAGCTGTTTTTT. As protein: CASSESRASGRTGELFF.

A few counts support this clonotype. This chain links TRBV5-1 with TRBJ1-1; perhaps TRBD1 as D (6 bases). In germline, CDR1 is SGHRS, CDR2 YFSETQ. Trimming removed 7 bases from V and 1 base from J, with 17 bases in between. There are 15 residues in the CDR3. The CDR3 DNA follows: TGCGCCAGCGGCAAGACAGGACCTTCGAACACTGAAGCTTTCTTT. Its protein is CASGKTGPSNTEAFF.

This clonotype appeared a few times. The chain recombines TRBV6-1 with TRBJ2-7, with D perhaps matching TRBD2 (5 bases). V shed 3 bases and J shed 1 base, with 10 bases lying between them. From germline, CDR1 is MNHNS and CDR2 SASEGT. The CDR3 is 14 residues long. CDR3 amino acids: CASSERAPSYEQYF. As DNA, the CDR3 is TGTGCCAGCAGTGAGAGGGCACCATCCTACGAGCAGTACTTC.

The chain links TRBV7-6 to TRBJ1-1, with a possible D match to TRBD1 (5 bases). Trimming took 5 bases from V and 2 from J, leaving 21 bases between them. Germline V gene data show CDR1 as SGHVS and CDR2 as FNYEAQ. The CDR3 totals 17 residues. In DNA form, the CDR3 reads TGTGCCAGCAGCCCAAGGGCCGGGACTCCCAAAAACACTGAAGCTTTCTTT. This sequence encodes CASSPRAGTPKNTEAFF.

The genes are TRBV7-9 and TRBJ2-7; D possibly matches TRBD1 or TRBD2 (6 bases each). Germline V CDR1 and CDR2: SEHNR, FQNEAQ (reference sequence). The CDR3 is 15 amino acids. V was clipped by 1 base and J by 0 bases, with 10 bases between them. CDR3 coding DNA: TGTGCCAGCAGCTTAGGGGGGGCAAGCTCCTACGAGCAGTACTTC. Translation: CASSLGGASSYEQYF.

This clonotype was picked up a small number of times. This chain joins TRBV7-9 and TRBJ2-1; D uncertain. The V end was cut by 5 bases, the J end by 3 bases, with 17 bases between. This CDR3 is built from 16 residues. Per germline, CDR1 SEHNR and CDR2 FQNEAQ (reference sequence). The CDR3 DNA is TGTGCCAGCAGCCATTACTACCCCTTAGACTACAATGAGCAGTTCTTC. The encoded protein is CASSHYYPLDYNEQFF. Full variable domain (rest looked up from reference TRBV7-9 and TRBJ2-1): DTGVSQNPRHKITKRGQNVTFRCDPISEHNRLYWYRQTLGQGPEFLTYFQNEAQLEKSRLLSDRFSAERPKGSFSTLEIQRTEQGDSAMYLCASSHYYPLDYNEQFFGPGTRLTVL.

The rearrangement uses TRBV5-1 and TRBJ1-1; D is uncertain. V lost 1 base and J lost 1, with 23 bases in between. The germline V gene has CDR1 SGHRS and CDR2 YFSETQ. The CDR3 covers 19 residues. CDR3 bases: TGCGCCAGCAGCTTGAATCCGGGAAGGGTGAGCGATAAGAACACTGAAGCTTTCTTT. This encodes CASSLNPGRVSDKNTEAFF.